These 5 T cell receptor beta chains share one sample of origin, sequenced in a study of immunodeficiency. Study-level points and caveats: CD4+ V-J pairing and productive entropy appeared similar in patients and controls.

These receptors have no known antigen. TCRdb's copy holds only in-frame clones and misses some; the assay was immunoSEQ multiplex PCR. The sample contains 2,000 to 3,000 clones, roughly 87% of which appear only once. The sequenced sample was CD4+ T cells from blood. Every receptor here comes from a girl aged 10-17 years with POLD1 deficiency.

This chain joins TRBV24-1 and TRBJ2-1; the D gene is possibly TRBD1 (6 bases). The germline CDR1 and CDR2 sequences are KGHDR and SFDVKD. V was pared by 5 bases and J by 7 bases, with 8 bases between. The CDR3 is 12 amino acids. CDR3 region: CATSGGQNEQFF. The CDR3 coding sequence is TGTGCCACCAGTGGGGGGCAAAATGAGCAGTTCTTC.

The chain combines TRBV7-2 with TRBJ1-2; D is undetermined. Germline V CDR1 and CDR2: SGHTA, FQGNSA. The CDR3 is made up of 14 amino acids. Trimming stripped 4 bases from V and 5 bases from J, with 14 bases between. CDR3 DNA sequence: TGTGCCAGCAGCTCAATTGGCGGGATTTATGGCTACACCTTC. The encoded protein is CASSSIGGIYGYTF.

This chain uses TRBV10-1 with TRBJ2-3; 9 bases match TRBD1. Germline V gene data show CDR1 as WNHNN and CDR2 as SYGVQD (reference sequence). Losses at the gene ends were 1 base for V and 1 base for J; bases not matched to a gene: 0. This CDR3 has 15 amino acids. This chain's CDR3 is CASSEWTGGTDTQYF. CDR3 DNA: TGCGCCAGCAGTGAGTGGACAGGGGGCACAGATACGCAGTATTTT.

As regards this clone: An end of the junction does not agree with germline; a read error may underlie this. The chain joins TRBV2 to TRBJ2-1; the match to TRBD2 covers 7 bases. This CDR3 has 11 residues. From germline, CDR1 is SNHLY and CDR2 FYNNEI. The CDR3 here is CASSRAGSGIF. The DNA for the CDR3 is TGTGCCAGCAGTCGAGCGGGAAGTGGGATCTTC.

The V gene is TRBV9, the J gene TRBJ2-1; 7 positions match TRBD1. From germline, CDR1 is SGDLS and CDR2 YYNGEE. The CDR3 covers 16 residues. After removal of 3 bases from V and 0 bases from J, the junction contained 6 bases not matched to a gene. The CDR3 sequence is CASSARTGSSYNEQFF. As DNA, the CDR3 is TGTGCCAGCAGCGCTCGGACAGGCAGCTCCTACAATGAGCAGTTCTTC.